This T cell receptor beta chain was observed in a study of cytomegalovirus exposure and HLA in healthy donors. Study-level points and caveats: It was reportedly the case that the classifier diagnosed cytomegalovirus status with high specificity and sensitivity. The study put 160 or so TCR beta chains on its list as cytomegalovirus-associated.

Assay: immunoSEQ multiplex PCR; the TCRdb copy retains only in-frame clones and omits some. The sample holds some 140,000 clones; around 83% are singletons and the top ten take 2% to 2.5%. This clone was observed a handful of times. Antigen unknown. Sequenced sample: PBMCs. This sequence was found in a human donor in good health.

CDR3 bases: TGTGCCTGGAGCGTCTTGACTAGCGGGGGTTCAAGGGCCAACGTCCTGACTTTC. This gives the protein CAWSVLTSGGSRANVLTF. J is TRBJ2-6 and V is TRBV30, with 12 bases identical to TRBD2. V shed 3 bases, J shed 5 bases, and the junction held 11 bases outside the gene matches. The germline gives CDR1 GTSNPN, CDR2 SVGIG (reference sequence). This CDR3 region has 18 residues.